This T cell receptor (beta chain) appears in the sequencing data of a study of identifying expanded T cells in peripheral blood. Assay: immunoSEQ multiplex PCR; the TCRdb copy retains only in-frame clones and omits some. The table includes approximately 120,000 clones, roughly 90% detected once. V lost 4 bases and J lost 7; bases outside the gene matches: 9. Germline V CDR1 and CDR2: GTSNPN, SVGIG (reference sequence). The CDR3 covers 15 residues. This chain uses TRBV30 with TRBJ2-3; 12 bases map to TRBD2. Sequences were obtained from blood. The TCR was taken from a person aged 18-70 years in good health. As DNA, the CDR3 is TGTGCCTGGAATCTTCTAGCGGGGGGGCCTAATACGCAGTATTTT. Protein: CAWNLLAGGPNTQYF.